This TCR beta chain was captured in a study of graft-versus-host responses after intestinal transplantation. The overall study: Isolated intestinal, liver-intestinal, or multivisceral transplants had been given to the recipients. Every one of the recipients received anti-thymocyte globulin induction and afterwards took tacrolimus and steroids for approximately three years. Study-level points and caveats: Marrow from the recipient contained GvH clones, some of which had appeared first in ileum or blood.

This CDR3 is built from 14 residues. Germline assignment: CDR1 SGHVS and CDR2 FQNEAQ. Trimming stripped 5 bases from V and 6 bases from J, with 16 bases between. This clone was found once. Its antigen remains unknown. Generated by immunoSEQ multiplex PCR, the TCRdb table keeps only in-frame clones and is missing some. The table has more than 70,000 clones, roughly four fifths seen once; the top ten hold approximately 0.78%. The chain employs TRBV7-8 and TRBJ1-1; D possibly corresponds to TRBD1 (6 bases). This clonotype originated in a human donor who received an intestinal transplant. Sequencing was performed on unstimulated CD4+ T cells sorted from spleen or lymph node cells, taken before intestinal transplant. The CDR3 loop is CASSQPGVRAEAFF. The CDR3 nucleotides are TGTGCCAGCAGCCAGCCAGGGGTTCGGGCTGAAGCTTTCTTT.